Presented here are 2 T cell receptor beta chains from one specimen sequenced in a study of OX40 agonist ivuxolimab in advanced cancers. The protocol was immunoSEQ multiplex PCR, while the TCRdb copy is restricted to in-frame clones and leaves out a portion. Of about 69,000 clones in the sample, 90% were seen once. The specimen comprised CD4+ or CD8+ T cells sorted from blood, sampled in a trial of the OX40 agonist ivuxolimab. All receptors come from an adult with an advanced solid tumor such as melanoma, head and neck, liver or kidney cancer.

This sequence joins TRBV5-8 and TRBJ2-6; D unclear. Between the trimmed V and J ends, which lost 0 bases and 1 base, there was a span of 5 bases. Germline V lookup: CDR1 SGHTS, CDR2 YDEGEE. This CDR3 region has 15 residues. The CDR3 bases are TGTGCCAGCAGCTTGGTAGGGTCTGGGGCCAACGTCCTGACTTTC. This encodes CASSLVGSGANVLTF.

This chain links TRBV7-9 with TRBJ2-7; D gene unclear. The V gene's germline CDR1 is SEHNR and CDR2 FQNEAQ (reference sequence). This CDR3 is built from 11 residues. V lost 1 base and J lost 8, with 6 bases in between. CDR3 region: CASSLEWKQYF. DNA for the CDR3: TGTGCCAGCAGCTTAGAGTGGAAGCAGTACTTC.